Listed below are T cell receptor beta chains from one sample, sequenced in a study of blood T cell repertoires in COVID-19. This table comes from immunoSEQ multiplex PCR, and its TCRdb copy is limited to in-frame clones, with some not included. The repertoire consists of 140,000 or so clones, with more than 75% occurring once and the leading ten covering roughly 5%. Input material: peripheral blood. The receptors derive from a human donor in a cohort sampled during active COVID-19. The CDR3 runs from the conserved cysteine through the conserved F or W. A D gene is named only where the DNA matches it firmly. The size entry is marked missing in some rows and otherwise reads once, few, many or a size class.

clone_size j_call v_call d_call cdr3_aa cdr3_nt
- TRBJ1-5 TRBV6-1 TRBD1 CASSGTGGVWNQPQHF TGTGCCAGCAGTGGGACAGGGGGCGTTTGGAATCAGCCCCAGCATTTT
- TRBJ2-3 TRBV5-1 TRBD2 CASSLARPSGPPTDTQYF TGCGCCAGCAGCTTGGCCAGGCCTAGCGGGCCACCCACAGATACGCAGTATTTT
- TRBJ2-5 TRBV2 TRBD1 CASSTGGETQYF TGTGCCAGCAGTACAGGGGGGGAGACCCAGTACTTC
- TRBJ2-5 TRBV2 - CASSDMGRETQYF TGTGCCAGCAGTGATATGGGGAGGGAGACCCAGTACTTC
- TRBJ1-2 TRBV6-5 - CASSSSQGAYGYTF TGTGCCAGCAGTTCCTCCCAGGGTGCCTATGGCTACACCTTC
- TRBJ2-7 TRBV27 - CASSLGQGHYEQYF TGTGCCAGCAGTTTAGGGCAGGGCCACTACGAGCAGTACTTC
- TRBJ2-1 TRBV18 - CASSRAGGDYNEQFF TGTGCCAGCTCACGGGCTGGCGGGGACTACAATGAGCAGTTCTTC
- TRBJ2-5 TRBV5-1 TRBD2 CASRGGSYQETQYF TGCGCCAGCAGGGGAGGGTCGTACCAAGAGACCCAGTACTTC
- TRBJ2-5 TRBV27 TRBD2 CASSATSGRARWETQYF TGTGCCAGCAGTGCGACTAGCGGGAGGGCCCGTTGGGAGACCCAGTACTTC
once TRBJ2-7 TRBV4-1 - CASSVTKTYEQYF TGCGCCAGCTCTGTGACTAAAACCTACGAGCAGTACTTC
- TRBJ2-3 TRBV5-1 TRBD1 CASRSGQGTDTQYF TGCGCCAGCAGGAGCGGACAGGGAACAGATACGCAGTATTTT
few TRBJ2-1 TRBV5-4 TRBD2 CASSLVGWGGSSYNEQFF TGTGCCAGCAGCTTGGTGGGCTGGGGGGGTAGCTCCTACAATGAGCAGTTCTTC
- TRBJ2-3 TRBV11-3 TRBD2 CASSFSGATDTQYF TGTGCCAGCAGCTTTAGCGGGGCCACAGATACGCAGTATTTT
once TRBJ2-3 TRBV9 TRBD2 CASSVATSSGGASDTQYF TGTGCCAGCAGCGTAGCTACCTCTAGCGGGGGGGCGTCAGATACGCAGTATTTT
- TRBJ2-2 TRBV5-1 TRBD1 CASSPPGQGASGELFF TGCGCCAGCAGCCCGCCGGGACAGGGGGCTTCCGGGGAGCTGTTTTTT
- TRBJ2-7 TRBV28 - CASSTGNALTFEQYF TGTGCCAGCAGTACCGGGAATGCCCTAACCTTCGAGCAGTACTTC
- TRBJ2-5 TRBV7-2 TRBD2 CASSDRGGAETQYF TGTGCCAGCAGCGACCGGGGGGGCGCGGAGACCCAGTACTTC
- TRBJ1-2 TRBV24-1 - CATSDLQSNYGYTF TGTGCCACCAGTGATTTACAGTCTAACTATGGCTACACCTTC
- TRBJ1-1 TRBV12-5 TRBD1 CASGLGTGRLTEAFF TGTGCTAGTGGCTTAGGGACAGGGCGGTTGACTGAAGCTTTCTTT
- TRBJ2-1 TRBV7-3 TRBD2 CASSPGGSFNEQFF TGTGCCAGCAGCCCGGGGGGGAGTTTCAATGAGCAGTTCTTC
- TRBJ1-6 TRBV21-1 - CASRTGMPNSPLHF TGTGCCAGCAGGACAGGGATGCCCAATTCACCCCTCCACTTT
- TRBJ1-2 TRBV5-6 TRBD1 CASSLGTGRNYGYTF TGTGCCAGCAGCTTGGGGACAGGGAGAAACTATGGCTACACCTTC
- TRBJ2-3 TRBV6-5 TRBD1 CASSGQGTSTDTQYF TGTGCCAGTTCCGGACAGGGCACTAGCACAGATACGCAGTATTTT
- TRBJ2-7 TRBV28 - CASSIRTRGEQYF TGTGCCAGCAGTATAAGAACTAGAGGCGAGCAGTACTTC
few TRBJ1-6 TRBV10-2 TRBD1 CASRGGQGTHSPLHF TGCGCCAGCAGAGGGGGACAGGGGACACATTCACCCCTCCACTTT
few TRBJ2-1 TRBV7-3 TRBD2 CASSDGGAEQFF TGTGCCAGCAGCGACGGGGGGGCTGAGCAGTTCTTC
- TRBJ2-3 TRBV3-1/TRBV3-2 TRBD2 CASSQGLAVTDTQYF TGTGCCAGCAGCCAGGGACTAGCGGTTACAGATACGCAGTATTTT
- TRBJ1-1 TRBV10-2 - CASSAQEITEAFF TGCGCCAGCAGCGCACAGGAGATCACTGAAGCTTTCTTT
- TRBJ2-5 TRBV6-6 TRBD1 CASSKHRGRLETQYF TGTGCCAGCAGTAAACACAGGGGGCGCTTAGAGACCCAGTACTTC
few TRBJ1-6 TRBV4-1 - CASSQVGRTREHSPLHF TGCGCCAGCAGCCAAGTTGGAAGAACTAGAGAACATTCACCCCTCCACTTT
- TRBJ2-7 TRBV6-6 - CASSYAGDSYEQYF TGTGCCAGCAGTTACGCGGGTGACTCCTACGAGCAGTACTTC
- TRBJ2-1 TRBV6-2/TRBV6-3 TRBD2 CASSVTSGGFGEQFF TGTGCCAGCAGCGTGACTAGCGGGGGTTTTGGTGAGCAGTTCTTC
- TRBJ2-7 TRBV6-6 - CASSLVTGVAEQYF TGTGCCAGCAGTCTCGTTACGGGAGTGGCCGAGCAGTACTTC
- TRBJ2-1 TRBV11-2 - CASSLGRNEQFF TGTGCCAGCAGCTTAGGTCGGAATGAGCAGTTCTTC
- TRBJ2-7 TRBV5-5 - CASSLEEIVLEQYF TGTGCCAGCAGCTTGGAAGAGATTGTTCTCGAGCAGTACTTC
- TRBJ2-1 TRBV6-5 - CASSRRVYNEQFF TGTGCCAGCAGTCGCAGGGTGTACAATGAGCAGTTCTTC
- TRBJ2-4 TRBV16 TRBD2 CASSQYLTSGAPTIQYF TGTGCCAGCAGCCAATATCTGACTAGCGGGGCCCCGACGATTCAGTACTTC
once TRBJ2-1 TRBV9 TRBD2 CASSLGTSGGSSYNEQFF TGTGCCAGCAGCTTGGGGACTAGCGGGGGGAGCTCCTACAATGAGCAGTTCTTC
- TRBJ2-5 TRBV7-9 TRBD1 CASSDRGRFETQYF TGTGCCAGCAGCGACAGGGGGCGCTTCGAGACCCAGTACTTC
- TRBJ2-5 TRBV30 TRBD2 CACLRAGGPQETQYF TGTGCCTGCTTACGGGCGGGAGGGCCCCAAGAGACCCAGTACTTC